Each of the 10 T cell receptor beta chains below was sequenced from the same sample in a study of T cells after yellow fever vaccination. TCRdb ran MiXCR on the 5' RACE reads and lists one entry per CDR3 protein. The data show 120,000 or so distinct CDR3 sequences, roughly 15% seen once. This material consisted of CD8+ T cells sorted from PBMCs, taken 5 days after the yellow fever booster vaccination. All receptors derive from a man in his late teens or twenties who received the YFV17D yellow fever vaccine.

At least ten counts were recorded for this clonotype. CDR3 amino acids: CAISLGGLRAGRADTQYF. CDR3 DNA sequence: TGTGCCATCAGCCTGGGGGGGCTTCGAGCGGGGAGGGCGGATACGCAGTATTTT. This chain uses TRBV10-3 with TRBJ2-3; D perhaps matches TRBD2 (7 bases). This CDR3 region has 18 residues. The V end was cut by 6 bases, the J end by 6 bases, with 28 bases between. The germline V gene has CDR1 ENHRY and CDR2 SYGVKD.

There are a few counts of this clonotype. The chain employs TRBV24-1 and TRBJ1-5; TRBD1 is a possible D gene (5 bases). The CDR3 is 14 residues long. Germline CDR1 and CDR2: KGHDR and SFDVKD. V shed 4 bases and J shed 4 bases, with 10 bases lying between them. The CDR3 DNA is TGTGCCACCAGTGAACGGGACGGTAATCAGCCCCAGCATTTT. Its protein product is CATSERDGNQPQHF.

This clonotype occurred a few times. The J gene is TRBJ1-1, the V gene TRBV27, with a weak D call TRBD1 (6 bases). Per germline, CDR1 MNHEY and CDR2 SMNVEV (reference sequence). V was trimmed by 1 base and J by 4 bases, leaving 16 bases between them. The CDR3 length is 16 residues. The CDR3 spells CASSLYGGELGTEAFF. The DNA of the CDR3 is TGTGCCAGCAGTTTATACGGGGGCGAGTTGGGCACTGAAGCTTTCTTT.

V gene TRBV12-5 combines with J gene TRBJ1-1, with TRBD1 as a possible D gene (5 bases). The CDR3 runs to 15 residues. Germline CDR1 is LGHNT and CDR2 is FRNRAP. Trimming shortened V by 2 bases and J by 4 bases, and 14 bases separated the two germline ends. CDR3 sequence reads: CASGLMGLGVTEAFF. The CDR3 DNA reads as TGTGCTAGTGGTTTGATGGGATTGGGGGTCACTGAAGCTTTCTTT.

This chain connects TRBV13 to TRBJ1-4; D is undetermined. V lost 6 bases and J lost 1, with 9 bases in between. The CDR3 runs to 14 residues. Germline CDR1 is PRHDT and CDR2 is FYEKMQ (reference sequence). CDR3 DNA sequence: TGTGCCAGCAGTTTCCGCCAAACTAATGAAAAACTGTTTTTT. Its translation is CASSFRQTNEKLFF.

This clonotype appeared a few times. The chain links TRBV4-1 to TRBJ1-1; 8 nucleotides line up with TRBD1. Germline loops: CDR1 MGHRA, CDR2 YSYEKL. V was clipped by 4 bases and J by 3 bases; unmatched bases: 4. This CDR3 has 14 amino acids. CDR3 coding DNA: TGCGCCAGCAGCCGAGAACAGGGGGACACTGAAGCTTTCTTT. It specifies CASSREQGDTEAFF.

The chain recombines TRBV7-8 with TRBJ2-1; TRBD2 is a possible D gene (5 bases). Germline CDR1 and CDR2: SGHVS and FQNEAQ. This CDR3 is built from 12 residues. V lost 5 bases, J lost 9 bases, and 11 bases lay in between. CDR3 DNA: TGTGCCAGCAGCCCGGGAAGGGTTGAGCAGTTCTTC. It specifies CASSPGRVEQFF.

At least ten counts were recorded for this clonotype. The genes are TRBV6-2 or TRBV6-3 and TRBJ1-5, with 8 bases identical to TRBD1. The ends lost 8 bases at V and 5 bases at J; junction bases unmatched: 8. This CDR3 spans 14 amino acids. CDR1 is MNHEY, CDR2 SVGEGT, per germline. The CDR3 loop is CASSKGQGDQPQHF. CDR3 in DNA: TGTGCCAGCTCTAAAGGACAGGGCGATCAGCCCCAGCATTTT.

CDR3 DNA sequence: TGTGCCAGCAGTGAATACGCCCGGGCCAGGGGTTCAGATACGCAGTATTTT. This encodes CASSEYARARGSDTQYF. The chain is built from TRBV6-1 and TRBJ2-3; the D gene is possibly TRBD1 (6 bases). Looked up from germline, CDR1 is MNHNS and CDR2 is SASEGT. This CDR3 spans 17 amino acids. V lost 2 bases to trimming and J lost 4 bases, with 19 bases between them.

The chain has TRBV6-2 or TRBV6-3 and TRBJ1-5; no firm D call. Germline CDR1 is MNHEY and CDR2 is SVGEGT. The ends were cut back, 6 bases at V and 6 bases at J, with 15 bases in the middle. There are 14 residues in the CDR3. This chain's CDR3 is CASSREGPPQPQHF. The CDR3 DNA is TGTGCCAGCAGCCGGGAAGGGCCACCTCAGCCCCAGCATTTT.